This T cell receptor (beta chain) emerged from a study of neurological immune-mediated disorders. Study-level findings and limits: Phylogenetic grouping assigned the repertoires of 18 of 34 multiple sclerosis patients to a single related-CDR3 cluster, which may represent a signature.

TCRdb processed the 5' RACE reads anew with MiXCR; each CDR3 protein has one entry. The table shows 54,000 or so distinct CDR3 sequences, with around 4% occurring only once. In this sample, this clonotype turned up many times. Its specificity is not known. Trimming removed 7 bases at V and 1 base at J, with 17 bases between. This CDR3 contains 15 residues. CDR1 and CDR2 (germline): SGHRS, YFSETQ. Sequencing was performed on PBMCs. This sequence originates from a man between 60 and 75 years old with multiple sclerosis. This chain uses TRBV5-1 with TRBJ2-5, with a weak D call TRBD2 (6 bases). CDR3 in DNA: TGCGCCAGCCGCACCAATTTAGCGGCCCAAGAGACCCAGTACTTC. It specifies CASRTNLAAQETQYF.